The next 11 T cell receptor beta chains were all read from a single sample in a study of blood T cell repertoires in COVID-19. This table comes from immunoSEQ multiplex PCR, and its TCRdb copy is limited to in-frame clones, with some not included. The sample has 150,000 to 200,000 clones; roughly 89% are singletons. Sequencing was carried out using peripheral blood. Receptors were obtained from a young man with active or convalescent COVID-19.

J is TRBJ2-2 and V is TRBV5-4; D unresolved. The V end lost 5 bases, the J end lost 0 bases, and 5 bases lay between the germline ends. CDR3 size: 13 residues. Germline CDR1 SGHNT, CDR2 YYREEE (reference sequence). The CDR3 nucleotides are TGTGCCAGCAGTGGCCCGAACACCGGGGAGCTGTTTTTT. Its translation: CASSGPNTGELFF.

CDR3 DNA: TGTGCCAGCAGCCAGAGTTCGTTCGGTCTGGGGGACAATAATTCACCCCTCCACTTT. Its translation: CASSQSSFGLGDNNSPLHF. This chain links TRBV14 with TRBJ1-6; TRBD1 is a possible D gene (6 bases). The ends were cut back, 3 bases at V and 5 bases at J, with 23 bases in the middle. CDR1 and CDR2 from the germline V gene are SGHDN and FVKESK. The CDR3 consists of 19 residues. The full variable domain, with the rest looked up from reference TRBV14 and TRBJ1-6, is EAGVTQFPSHSVIEKGQTVTLRCDPISGHDNLYWYRRVMGKEIKFLLHFVKESKQDESGMPNNRFLAERTGGTYSTLKVQPAELEDSGVYFCASSQSSFGLGDNNSPLHFGNGTRLTVT.

V gene TRBV11-2 combines with J gene TRBJ2-5, with 8 bases that match TRBD1. Trimming took 5 bases from V and 1 from J; bases not matched to a gene: 6. This CDR3 has 15 amino acids. Germline CDR1 SGHAT, CDR2 FQNNGV. This chain's CDR3 is CASSHSTGVQETQYF. In DNA, the CDR3 is TGTGCCAGCAGCCATTCGACAGGGGTCCAAGAGACCCAGTACTTC.

The chain joins TRBV6-2 or TRBV6-3 to TRBJ1-1; D may be TRBD1 (6 bases). V gave up 2 bases and J gave up 5 bases, with 12 bases separating them. The V gene's germline CDR1 is MNHEY and CDR2 SVGEGT. This CDR3 is built from 14 residues. CDR3 sequence reads: CASSYRRGYTEAFF. DNA for the CDR3: TGTGCCAGCAGTTACAGAAGGGGGTATACTGAAGCTTTCTTT.

The chain joins TRBV19 to TRBJ2-1, with 7 bases fitting TRBD2. J lost 3 bases, V lost 1 base, and 3 bases had no gene match. This CDR3 has 15 amino acids. Germline V gene sequence: CDR1 LNHDA, CDR2 SQIVND (reference sequence). CDR3 DNA: TGTGCCAGTAGTATAGGGCCTAGCGGCTACAATGAGCAGTTCTTC. This encodes CASSIGPSGYNEQFF. Full variable domain (missing parts from reference TRBV19 and TRBJ2-1): DGGITQSPKYLFRKEGQNVTLSCEQNLNHDAMYWYRQDPGQGLRLIYYSQIVNDFQKGDIAEGYSVSREKKESFPLTVTSAQKNPTAFYLCASSIGPSGYNEQFFGPGTRLTVL.

The V and J genes are TRBV28 and TRBJ1-2, with 7 bases aligning to TRBD1. CDR3 length: 14 residues. V lost 6 bases to trimming and J lost 6 bases; unmatched junction nucleotides: 10. Germline V gene lookup returns CDR1 MDHEN and CDR2 SYDVKM. The CDR3 protein is CASRSVDQGDGYTF. The CDR3 coding sequence is TGTGCCAGCAGATCCGTTGACCAGGGGGATGGCTACACCTTC.

The chain uses TRBV2 and TRBJ2-3, with 9 bases aligning to TRBD2. Germline V gives CDR1 SNHLY, CDR2 FYNNEI. The CDR3 loop spans 16 amino acids. The J segment lost 2 bases and the V segment lost 6 bases, leaving 9 bases of the junction unmatched. The DNA for the CDR3 is TGTGCCAGCAGGGGCTTAGCGGGGGTTATCACAGATACGCAGTATTTT. Amino acid sequence: CASRGLAGVITDTQYF.

The chain recombines TRBV27 with TRBJ2-3; 10 bases are shared with TRBD2. Germline CDR1 and CDR2: MNHEY and SMNVEV (reference sequence). V shed 5 bases, J shed 2 bases, and the junction held 7 bases outside the gene matches. This CDR3 region has 16 residues. Here the CDR3 DNA reads TGTGCCAGCAGTCCCCTACTAGCGGGGTTCACAGATACGCAGTATTTT. Translating it yields CASSPLLAGFTDTQYF.

This chain connects TRBV7-3 to TRBJ2-1, with D possibly being TRBD2 (5 bases). Germline loops: CDR1 SGHTA, CDR2 FQGTGA. V lost 5 bases and J lost 0, with 14 bases in between. CDR3 length equals 16 residues. CDR3 amino acids: CASSPSAASSYNEQFF. CDR3 sequence (DNA): TGTGCCAGCAGCCCGTCAGCGGCCAGCTCCTACAATGAGCAGTTCTTC.

The CDR3 coding sequence is TGTGCCACCTCGGGACAGGGGGCCCGCACAGATACGCAGTATTTT. This translates into CATSGQGARTDTQYF. This chain connects TRBV10-3 to TRBJ2-3, with 12 positions matching TRBD1. Germline loops: CDR1 ENHRY, CDR2 SYGVKD. The CDR3 loop spans 15 amino acids. Losses at the gene ends were 10 bases for V and 1 base for J; bases not matched to a gene: 6.

J is TRBJ1-1 and V is TRBV7-6; D is unclear. The V and J ends lost 3 bases and 3 bases respectively, with 17 bases between them. CDR3 size: 16 residues. The germline CDR1 and CDR2 sequences are SGHVS and FNYEAQ. The CDR3 loop is CASSFSGDTSYTEAFF. DNA of the CDR3: TGTGCCAGCAGCTTCAGCGGGGATACAAGCTACACTGAAGCTTTCTTT.